The 17 T cell receptor beta chains listed next were all sequenced from one sample in a study of blood T cell repertoires in COVID-19. Repertoires were generated with immunoSEQ multiplex PCR, while TCRdb's copy carries only in-frame clones and drops some. The data show around 170,000 clones, approximately 80% seen once. The specimen sequenced was peripheral blood. Source of these receptors: a human donor in a cohort sampled during active COVID-19.

This chain uses TRBV14 with TRBJ1-2; weak D call: TRBD1 (6 bases). The CDR3 loop spans 17 amino acids. V was pared by 1 base and J by 1 base, with 16 bases between. Germline V lookup: CDR1 SGHDN, CDR2 FVKESK. In DNA form, the CDR3 reads TGTGCCAGCAGCCAAGCCCAAGGGAGGGGGAATAACTATGGCTACACCTTC. It codes for CASSQAQGRGNNYGYTF.

The chain joins TRBV9 to TRBJ1-1, with D perhaps matching TRBD1 (6 bases). Germline V gene sequence: CDR1 SGDLS, CDR2 YYNGEE. This CDR3 has 15 amino acids. Trimming took off 3 bases at V and 3 bases at J, with 15 bases between the two ends. The CDR3 is CASSASTGWYTEAFF. For the CDR3, the DNA is TGTGCCAGCAGCGCAAGTACAGGGTGGTACACTGAAGCTTTCTTT. The whole variable domain, remainder taken from reference TRBV9 and TRBJ1-1, is DSGVTQTPKHLITATGQRVTLRCSPRSGDLSVYWYQQSLDQGLQFLIQYYNGEERAKGNILERFSAQQFPDLHSELNLSSLELGDSALYFCASSASTGWYTEAFFGQGTRLTVV.

A note on this clone: Other DNA sequences from this sample encode an identical CDR3 as well. The chain combines TRBV6-2 or TRBV6-3 with TRBJ2-5, with 14 bases identical to TRBD2. Germline V CDR1 and CDR2: MNHEY, SVGEGT. With 6 bases clipped from V and 2 bases from J, the junction kept 5 bases outside the gene matches. The CDR3 covers 16 residues. Here the CDR3 DNA reads TGTGCCAGCAGCCGGACTAGCGGGGGGCTTCAAGAGACCCAGTACTTC. As protein: CASSRTSGGLQETQYF.

This chain links TRBV5-1 with TRBJ2-7; 14 bases line up with TRBD2. The CDR3 has 16 amino acids. The germline V gene has CDR1 SGHRS and CDR2 YFSETQ. Losses at the gene ends were 4 bases for V and 3 bases for J; bases not matched to a gene: 6. This CDR3 reads CASSTGGTSGSYEQYF. Here the CDR3 DNA reads TGCGCCAGCAGCACTGGTGGGACTAGCGGGAGCTACGAGCAGTACTTC.

The rearrangement joins TRBV7-2 to TRBJ1-1; 7 bases are a match to TRBD1. Germline CDR1 reads SGHTA; CDR2 reads FQGNSA. The CDR3 length is 14 residues. The V segment lost 3 bases and the J segment 8 bases; nucleotides outside the gene matches: 9. The CDR3 region has the DNA TGTGCCAGCAGCTTTGGGCCAGGGGGTACCGAAGCTTTCTTT. Its translation: CASSFGPGGTEAFF.

In this sample, this clone turned up a few times. The chain joins TRBV11-2 to TRBJ2-7; TRBD2 matches at 7 bases. Losses at the gene ends were 0 bases for V and 2 bases for J; bases not matched to a gene: 4. Germline V lookup: CDR1 SGHAT, CDR2 FQNNGV. The CDR3 totals 15 residues. CDR3 sequence: CASSLEGLAAYEQYF. CDR3 nucleotides: TGTGCCAGCAGCTTAGAAGGTCTAGCGGCCTACGAGCAGTACTTC.

The chain has TRBV7-8 and TRBJ2-1; 8 nucleotides match TRBD2. Germline CDR1 SGHVS, CDR2 FQNEAQ. The CDR3 length is 15 residues. The J segment lost 5 bases and the V segment lost 1 base, leaving 4 bases of the junction unmatched. The CDR3 nucleotides read TGTGCCAGCAGCTTAGGTCGGGGGGGCCACAATGAGCAGTTCTTC. It encodes CASSLGRGGHNEQFF.

The chain's CDR3 is CASSSPDRISTDTQYF. The CDR3 region has the DNA TGTGCCAGCAGCTCCCCTGACAGAATTAGCACAGATACGCAGTATTTT. The J gene is TRBJ2-3, the V gene TRBV5-4; maybe TRBD1 (5 bases). V was cut by 3 bases and J by 0 bases, with 14 bases left in between. This CDR3 region has 16 residues. The germline CDR1 and CDR2 sequences are SGHNT and YYREEE (reference sequence).

In the case of this clone: Its ends do not fully match the called genes, so a read error is possible. Other DNA sequences in the sample encode the same CDR3. CDR3 nucleotide sequence: TGCGCCAGCAGCTTACGGACAGGGACCGGCTACACCTTC. It translates to CASSLRTGTGYTF. The chain is built from TRBV11-2 and TRBJ1-2, with 8 bases fitting TRBD1. The CDR3 length is 13 residues. Germline values: CDR1 SGHAT, CDR2 FQNNGV.

The V call is TRBV6-2 or TRBV6-3, the J call TRBJ1-1, with D possibly being TRBD1 (6 bases). Germline-derived CDR1 and CDR2 are MNHEY and SVGEGT. Trimming stripped 6 bases from V and 5 bases from J, with 10 bases between. The CDR3 has 12 residues. CDR3: CASSLDRTEAFF. Written as DNA, the CDR3 is TGTGCCAGCAGCCTCGACAGGACTGAAGCTTTCTTT.

The CDR3 nucleotides are TGTGTCATCTCACAGGGGCACGAGCAGTACTTC. Translating it yields CVISQGHEQYF. The gene calls are TRBV28 and TRBJ2-7; 7 bases agree with TRBD1. CDR3 length: 11 residues. From germline, CDR1 is MDHEN and CDR2 SYDVKM.

A few counts support this clone. The gene calls are TRBV21-1 and TRBJ1-1. TRBV21-1 corresponds to a pseudogene. This CDR3 has 13 residues. CDR3 in amino acids: CASSREVNTEAFF. The CDR3 bases are TGTGCCAGCAGCAGGGAGGTGAACACTGAAGCTTTCTTT.

The CDR3 coding sequence is TGTGCCAGCAGTTACGAACAGGGTACGGGCAATCAGCCCCAGCATTTT. Translation gives CASSYEQGTGNQPQHF. The chain carries TRBV6-2 or TRBV6-3 and TRBJ1-5; D perhaps matches TRBD1 (6 bases). Germline V lookup: CDR1 MNHEY, CDR2 SVGEGT. This CDR3 spans 16 amino acids. With 2 bases removed from V and 2 bases from J, the gap between germline ends came to 13 bases.

On this clone itself: Other DNA variants within this sample encode the same CDR3. CDR3 bases: TGTGCCAGCAGCGCGGGACAGGGGTACAATCAGCCCCAGCATTTT. Translating gives CASSAGQGYNQPQHF. The chain links TRBV9 to TRBJ1-5; 10 bases are shared with TRBD1. Trimming took 3 bases from V and 3 from J; bases not matched to a gene: 3. This CDR3 is 15 amino acids long. Germline V gene data show CDR1 as SGDLS and CDR2 as YYNGEE.

The chain combines TRBV6-2 or TRBV6-3 with TRBJ2-7, with D maybe TRBD2 (6 bases). The CDR3 loop spans 15 amino acids. In germline, CDR1 is MNHEY, CDR2 SVGEGT. Trimming removed 6 bases at V and 2 bases at J, with 17 bases between. CDR3 loop: CASSAPGLAAYEQYF. The CDR3 coding sequence is TGTGCCAGCAGCGCACCGGGACTTGCCGCCTACGAGCAGTACTTC.

The chain combines TRBV4-3 with TRBJ1-4; 9 positions match TRBD1. The germline V gene has CDR1 LGHNA and CDR2 YSLEER. The CDR3 consists of 16 residues. V shed 0 bases and J 5 bases; nucleotides not matched to a gene: 4. CDR3 amino acids: CASSQDKGTGNEKLFF. In nucleotides, the CDR3 is TGCGCCAGCAGCCAAGATAAGGGGACAGGGAATGAAAAACTGTTTTTT.

The V call is TRBV6-6, the J call TRBJ2-1; 8 bases agree with TRBD1. The CDR3 has 15 amino acids. Losses at the gene ends were 2 bases for V and 7 bases for J; bases not matched to a gene: 7. Germline loops: CDR1 MNHNY, CDR2 SVGAGI (reference sequence). CDR3 loop: CASSYLDRGPNEQFF. The CDR3, as DNA: TGTGCCAGCAGTTACCTTGACAGGGGACCTAATGAGCAGTTCTTC.